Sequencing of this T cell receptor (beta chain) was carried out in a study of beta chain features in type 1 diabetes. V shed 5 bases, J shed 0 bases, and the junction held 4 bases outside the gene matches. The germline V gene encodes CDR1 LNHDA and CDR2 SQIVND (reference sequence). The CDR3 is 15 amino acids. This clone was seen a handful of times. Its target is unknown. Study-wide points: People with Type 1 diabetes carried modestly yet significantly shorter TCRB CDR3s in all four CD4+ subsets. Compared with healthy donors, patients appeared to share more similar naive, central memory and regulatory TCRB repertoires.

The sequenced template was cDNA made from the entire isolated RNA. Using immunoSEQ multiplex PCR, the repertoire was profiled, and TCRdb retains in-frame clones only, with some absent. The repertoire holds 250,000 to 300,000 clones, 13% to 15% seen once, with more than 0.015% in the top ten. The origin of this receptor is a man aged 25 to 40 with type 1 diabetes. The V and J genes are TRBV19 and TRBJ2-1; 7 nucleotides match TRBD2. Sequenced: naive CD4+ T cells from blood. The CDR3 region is CASSPWTSSYNEQFF. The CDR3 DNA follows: TGTGCCAGTAGTCCGTGGACTAGCTCCTACAATGAGCAGTTCTTC.